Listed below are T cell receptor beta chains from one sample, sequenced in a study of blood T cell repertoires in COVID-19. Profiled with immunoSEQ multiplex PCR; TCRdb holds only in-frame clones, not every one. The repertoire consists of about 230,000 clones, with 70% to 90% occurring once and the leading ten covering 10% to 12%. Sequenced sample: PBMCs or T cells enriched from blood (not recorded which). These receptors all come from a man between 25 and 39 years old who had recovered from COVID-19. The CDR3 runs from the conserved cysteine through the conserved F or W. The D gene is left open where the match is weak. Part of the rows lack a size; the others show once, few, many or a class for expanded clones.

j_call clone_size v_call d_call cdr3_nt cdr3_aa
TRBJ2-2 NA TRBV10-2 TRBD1 TGCGCCAGCAGCAAGTACAGGGGAAACACCGGGGAGCTGTTTTTT CASSKYRGNTGELFF
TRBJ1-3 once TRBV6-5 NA TGTGCCAGCATTAGAGACAGGAGCTCTGGAAACACCATATATTTT CASIRDRSSGNTIYF
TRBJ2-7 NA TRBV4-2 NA TGTGCCAGCAGCCAAGACAGGGATAACTACGAGCAGTACTTC CASSQDRDNYEQYF
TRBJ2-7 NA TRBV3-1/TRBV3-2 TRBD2 TGTGCCAGCAGCCAGGGTAGCGGGGGGGCTTACGAGCAGTACTTC CASSQGSGGAYEQYF
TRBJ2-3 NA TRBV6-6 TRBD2 TGTACCCTTTATAGCGGGAGGGCCGCAGATACGCAGTATTTT CTLYSGRAADTQYF
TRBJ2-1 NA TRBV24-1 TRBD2 TGTGCCACCGGGACTAGCGAGTACAATGAGCAGTTCTTC CATGTSEYNEQFF
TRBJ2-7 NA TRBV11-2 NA TGTGCCAGCAGCTTAGATCGAAGTTACAGGGACTACGAGCAGTACTTC CASSLDRSYRDYEQYF
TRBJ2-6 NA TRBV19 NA TGTGCCAGTAGACCCATTCAGGCATCTGGGGCCAACGTCCTGACTTTC CASRPIQASGANVLTF
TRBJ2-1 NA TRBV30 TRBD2 TGTGCCTGGGATGTAGCGGGTGTTGAGCAGTTCTTC CAWDVAGVEQFF
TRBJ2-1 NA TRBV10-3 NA TGTGCCATCAGTGAGGGCAGAAACAATGAGCAGTTCTTC CAISEGRNNEQFF
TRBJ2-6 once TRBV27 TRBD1 TGTGCCAGTGGGACAGGGGCATATTCTGGGGCCAACGTCCTGACTTTC CASGTGAYSGANVLTF
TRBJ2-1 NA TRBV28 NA TGTGCCAGCAGTTTACCCCATGGAGACAATGAGCAGTTCTTC CASSLPHGDNEQFF
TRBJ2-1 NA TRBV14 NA TGTGCCAGCAGCCAAGAGGCCCCCAGGGCCTACAATGAGCAGTTCTTC CASSQEAPRAYNEQFF
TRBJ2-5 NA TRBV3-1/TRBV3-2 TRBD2 TGTGCCAGCAGCCAAGGTAGCGGGAGGTTGGAGACCCAGTACTTC CASSQGSGRLETQYF
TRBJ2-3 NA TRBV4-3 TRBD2 TGCGCCAGCAGCCAAGATCCGGGGGGGCGGGCCAGCACAGATACGCAGTATTTT CASSQDPGGRASTDTQYF
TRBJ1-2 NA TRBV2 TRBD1 TGTGCCAGCACTACGGGACAGGGTATGCTTGGCTATGGCTACACCTTC CASTTGQGMLGYGYTF
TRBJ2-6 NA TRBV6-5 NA TGTGCCAGCAAACAGCTACTCTCTGGGGCCAACGTCCTGACTTTC CASKQLLSGANVLTF
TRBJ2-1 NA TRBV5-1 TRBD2 TGCGCCAGCAGCTCCAGTGCGTCGGGGGGGATCAATGAGCAGTTCTTC CASSSSASGGINEQFF
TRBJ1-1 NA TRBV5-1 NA TGCGCCAGCAGCTACCAGGGTGGTAATGAAGCTTTCTTT CASSYQGGNEAFF
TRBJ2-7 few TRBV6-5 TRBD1 TGTGCCAGCAGACGGGGGGGACAGGGGGCCTACGAGCAGTACTTC CASRRGGQGAYEQYF
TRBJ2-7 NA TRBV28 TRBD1 TGTGCCAGCAGTCCTCCGGGACAGGGAAAGGACGAGCAGTACTTC CASSPPGQGKDEQYF
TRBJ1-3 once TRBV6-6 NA TGTGCCAGCAGAACCACTTGGGCCTCCTCCGGAAACACCATATATTTT CASRTTWASSGNTIYF
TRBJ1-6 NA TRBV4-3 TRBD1 TGCGCCAGCAGCCCAGACAGGGGTTGGAATTCACCCCTCCACTTT CASSPDRGWNSPLHF
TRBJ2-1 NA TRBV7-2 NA TGTGCCAGCACCCGATCTGGGGGCCTGTCCTACAATGAGCAGTTCTTC CASTRSGGLSYNEQFF
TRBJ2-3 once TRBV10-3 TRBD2 TGTGCCATCAGTGAACGAGGACTAGCGGGAGCCACAGATACGCAGTATTTT CAISERGLAGATDTQYF
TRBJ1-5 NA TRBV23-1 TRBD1 TGCGCCAGCAGCCCGGACAGGACCCAGCATTTT CASSPDRTQHF
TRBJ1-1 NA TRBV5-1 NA TGCGCCAGCAGCTTGGGACAAATAAGTGAAGCTTTCTTT CASSLGQISEAFF
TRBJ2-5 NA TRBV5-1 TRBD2 TGCGCCAGCAGCTTGGTCAAACTAGCGGGAGTCCAAGAGACCCAGTACTTC CASSLVKLAGVQETQYF
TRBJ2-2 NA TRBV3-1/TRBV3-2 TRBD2 TGTGCCAGCAGCCTAGCCGGGGCGGGAGTCTCCGGGGAGCTGTTTTTT CASSLAGAGVSGELFF
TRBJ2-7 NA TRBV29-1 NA TGCAGCGTCGCTCCGGGGAGCTACGAGCAGTACTTC CSVAPGSYEQYF
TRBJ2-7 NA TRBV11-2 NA TGTGCCAGCAGCTCATATGATCTGACGGGAGCACACGAGCAGTACTTC CASSSYDLTGAHEQYF
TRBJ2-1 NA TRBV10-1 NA TGCGCCAGCAGTGAAGCGGCCCAGAAACGTAATGAGCAGTTCTTC CASSEAAQKRNEQFF
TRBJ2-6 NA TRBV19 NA TGTGCCAGTAGTCCCCAGGGTTCACGGCCCCCTGGGGCCAACGTCCTGACTTTC CASSPQGSRPPGANVLTF
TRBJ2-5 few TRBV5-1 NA TGCGCCAGCAGCTTATCGCAAGAGACCCAGTACTTC CASSLSQETQYF
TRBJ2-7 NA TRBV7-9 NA TGTGCCAGCAGTCGCCCTAGCGAGGAGCAGTACTTC CASSRPSEEQYF
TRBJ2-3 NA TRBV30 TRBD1 TGTGCCTGGAGAAAACAGGGGACAGATACGCAGTATTTT CAWRKQGTDTQYF
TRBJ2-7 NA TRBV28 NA TGTGCCAGCCTCAGCGCTAGCTCCTACGAGCAGTACTTC CASLSASSYEQYF
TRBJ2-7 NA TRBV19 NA TGTGCCAGTAGTGCGCCCCTCTTGGAGCAGTACTTC CASSAPLLEQYF
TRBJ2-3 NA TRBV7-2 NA TGTGCCAGCAGCCTTGGGGCTAGCGGCACAGATACGCAGTATTTT CASSLGASGTDTQYF
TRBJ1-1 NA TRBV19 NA TGTGCCAGTAGTATGCCGGGACAGAACACTGAAGCTTTCTTT CASSMPGQNTEAFF
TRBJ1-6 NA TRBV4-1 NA TGCGCCAGCAGCCAGTTCGGTGGCGGACCCCTCCACTTT CASSQFGGGPLHF
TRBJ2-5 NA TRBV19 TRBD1 TGTGCCAGTAGTAGCAGGGTCACGCGGACAGGTCTGGAGACCCAGTACTTC CASSSRVTRTGLETQYF
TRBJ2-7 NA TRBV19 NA TGTGCCACCCTGAACGAGGTTCGGCAGTACTTC CATLNEVRQYF